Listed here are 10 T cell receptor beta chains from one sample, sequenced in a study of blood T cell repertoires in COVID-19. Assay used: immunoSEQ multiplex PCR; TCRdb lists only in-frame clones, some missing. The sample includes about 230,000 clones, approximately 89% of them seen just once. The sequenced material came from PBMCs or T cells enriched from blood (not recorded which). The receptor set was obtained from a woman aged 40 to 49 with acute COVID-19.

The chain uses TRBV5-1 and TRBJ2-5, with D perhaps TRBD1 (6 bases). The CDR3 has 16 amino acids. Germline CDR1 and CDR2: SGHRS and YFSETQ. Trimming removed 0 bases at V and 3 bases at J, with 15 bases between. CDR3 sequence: CASSLGPETGKETQYF. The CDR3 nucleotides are TGCGCCAGCAGCTTGGGGCCCGAAACAGGGAAAGAGACCCAGTACTTC.

CDR3 amino acids: CASLLKADPQYEQYV. The CDR3, as DNA: TGTGCCAGTTTGCTTAAAGCGGACCCTCAATACGAGCAGTACGTC. J is TRBJ2-7 and V is TRBV2; D is perhaps TRBD2 (5 bases). Germline CDR1 is SNHLY and CDR2 is FYNNEI. The CDR3 spans 15 residues. Trimming removed 9 bases at V and 4 bases at J, with 22 bases between.

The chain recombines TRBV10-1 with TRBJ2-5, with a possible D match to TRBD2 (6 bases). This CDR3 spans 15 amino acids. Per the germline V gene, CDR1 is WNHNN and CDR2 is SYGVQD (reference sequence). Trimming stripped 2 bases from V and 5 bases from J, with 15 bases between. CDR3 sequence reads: CASSEAGTSRETQYF. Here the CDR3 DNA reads TGCGCCAGCAGTGAGGCCGGGACTTCCAGGGAGACCCAGTACTTC.

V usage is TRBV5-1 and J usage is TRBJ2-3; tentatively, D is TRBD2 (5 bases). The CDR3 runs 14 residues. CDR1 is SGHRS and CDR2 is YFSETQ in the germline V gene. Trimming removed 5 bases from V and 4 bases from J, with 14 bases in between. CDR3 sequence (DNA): TGCGCCAGCAGGCCCTTTGGGAGCGCAGATACGCAGTATTTT. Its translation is CASRPFGSADTQYF. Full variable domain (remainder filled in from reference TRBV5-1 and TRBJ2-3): KAGVTQTPRYLIKTRGQQVTLSCSPISGHRSVSWYQQTPGQGLQFLFEYFSETQRNKGNFPGRFSGRQFSNSRSEMNVSTLELGDSALYLCASRPFGSADTQYFGPGTRLTVL.

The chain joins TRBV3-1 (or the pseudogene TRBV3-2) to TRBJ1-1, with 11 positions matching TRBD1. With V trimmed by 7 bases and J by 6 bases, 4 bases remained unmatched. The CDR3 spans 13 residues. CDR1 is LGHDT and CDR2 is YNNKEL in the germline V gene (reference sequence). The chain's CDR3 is CASTGGQGAEAFF. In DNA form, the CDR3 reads TGTGCCAGCACGGGGGGACAGGGGGCTGAAGCTTTCTTT.

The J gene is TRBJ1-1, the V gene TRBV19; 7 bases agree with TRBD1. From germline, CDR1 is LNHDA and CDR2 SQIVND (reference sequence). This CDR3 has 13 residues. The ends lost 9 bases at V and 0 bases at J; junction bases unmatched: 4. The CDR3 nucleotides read TGTGCCAGCCTGGGACAGTTGAACACTGAAGCTTTCTTT. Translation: CASLGQLNTEAFF.

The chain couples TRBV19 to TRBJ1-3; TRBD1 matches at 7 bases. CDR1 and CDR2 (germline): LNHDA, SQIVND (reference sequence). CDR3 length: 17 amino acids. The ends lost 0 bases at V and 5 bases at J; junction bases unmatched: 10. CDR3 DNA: TGTGCCAGTAGTATAGATGGGCCAGGGGGAAAAAGAAACACCATATATTTT. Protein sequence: CASSIDGPGGKRNTIYF.

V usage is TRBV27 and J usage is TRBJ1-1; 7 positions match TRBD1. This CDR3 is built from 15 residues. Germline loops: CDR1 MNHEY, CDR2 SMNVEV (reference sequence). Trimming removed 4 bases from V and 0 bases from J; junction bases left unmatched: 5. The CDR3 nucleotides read TGTGCCAGCAGTTACGACAGGGTGATGAACACTGAAGCTTTCTTT. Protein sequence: CASSYDRVMNTEAFF.

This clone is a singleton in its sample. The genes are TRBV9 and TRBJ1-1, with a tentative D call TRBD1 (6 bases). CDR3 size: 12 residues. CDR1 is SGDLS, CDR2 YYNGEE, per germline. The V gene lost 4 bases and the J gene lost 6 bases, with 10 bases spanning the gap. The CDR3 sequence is CASSPQGSEAFF. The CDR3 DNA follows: TGTGCCAGCAGCCCCCAGGGGTCTGAAGCTTTCTTT. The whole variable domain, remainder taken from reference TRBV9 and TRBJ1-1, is DSGVTQTPKHLITATGQRVTLRCSPRSGDLSVYWYQQSLDQGLQFLIQYYNGEERAKGNILERFSAQQFPDLHSELNLSSLELGDSALYFCASSPQGSEAFFGQGTRLTVV.

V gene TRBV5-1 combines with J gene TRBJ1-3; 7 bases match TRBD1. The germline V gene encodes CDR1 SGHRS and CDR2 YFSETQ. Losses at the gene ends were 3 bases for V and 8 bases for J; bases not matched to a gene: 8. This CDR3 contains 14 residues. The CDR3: CASSSGQTGDTIYF. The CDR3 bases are TGCGCCAGCAGCTCGGGACAAACAGGGGACACCATATATTTT.